The 10 T cell receptor beta chains reported below all come from one sample, sequenced in a study of blood T cell repertoires in COVID-19. Assay: immunoSEQ multiplex PCR; the TCRdb copy retains only in-frame clones and omits some. The sample shows 350,000 to 400,000 clones, roughly 88% of them seen only once. The specimen was PBMCs or T cells enriched from blood (not recorded which). These receptors all stem from a woman in her thirties with acute COVID-19.

This clone came up many times. V is TRBV19 and J is TRBJ1-5; tentatively, D is TRBD1 (6 bases). CDR3 length: 13 amino acids. The germline V gene encodes CDR1 LNHDA and CDR2 SQIVND (reference sequence). Trimming took off 5 bases at V and 7 bases at J, with 12 bases between the two ends. The CDR3 nucleotides are TGTGCCAGTAGTCGGGGGGCTCGGCAGCCCCAGCATTTT. Amino acid sequence: CASSRGARQPQHF.

This clone showed up just once. The genes are TRBV5-6 and TRBJ1-1; a possible D gene is TRBD1 (6 bases). Germline V CDR1 and CDR2: SGHDT, YYEEEE. The V end was cut by 0 bases, the J end by 7 bases, with 13 bases between. This CDR3 spans 14 amino acids. The CDR3 here is CASSLDRVAIEAFF. For the CDR3, the DNA is TGTGCCAGCAGCTTGGACAGGGTGGCTATTGAAGCTTTCTTT.

The chain carries TRBV5-4 and TRBJ1-2; 8 bases agree with TRBD1. Germline CDR1 and CDR2: SGHNT and YYREEE (reference sequence). This CDR3 region has 14 residues. V dropped 3 bases and J dropped 6; count of bases not matched to a gene: 7. CDR3 region: CASSSRTGWDGYTF. In nucleotides, the CDR3 is TGTGCCAGCAGCTCCCGGACAGGGTGGGATGGCTACACCTTC.

In its sample, this clone was seen a few times. The chain recombines TRBV30 with TRBJ1-5; D gene unclear. Trimming took off 7 bases at V and 4 bases at J, with 14 bases between the two ends. CDR1 and CDR2 from the germline V gene are GTSNPN and SVGIG (reference sequence). This CDR3 contains 13 residues. The CDR3 spells CAFSSRLNQPQHF. Written as DNA, the CDR3 is TGTGCCTTCTCAAGTCGGTTGAATCAGCCCCAGCATTTT.

This chain links TRBV5-5 with TRBJ1-1; no clear D gene. V was pared by 3 bases and J by 4 bases, with 13 bases between. Germline CDR1 is SGHKS and CDR2 is YYEKEE (reference sequence). The length of the CDR3 is 14 residues. The CDR3 DNA reads TGTGCCAGCAGCTCGGTGGGCTCAGGCACTGAAGCTTTCTTT. Its protein is CASSSVGSGTEAFF. The variable domain in full, completed from reference TRBV5-5 and TRBJ1-1, reads DAGVTQSPTHLIKTRGQQVTLRCSPISGHKSVSWYQQVLGQGPQFIFQYYEKEERGRGNFPDRFSARQFPNYSSELNVNALLLGDSALYLCASSSVGSGTEAFFGQGTRLTVV.

The chain recombines TRBV2 with TRBJ2-2, with 9 bases fitting TRBD1. The germline V gene encodes CDR1 SNHLY and CDR2 FYNNEI. V gave up 7 bases and J gave up 3 bases; unmatched junction bases: 6. CDR3 size: 15 residues. The CDR3 DNA is TGTGCCAGCATGCGCCGGGACAGGGACACCGGGGAGCTGTTTTTT. It encodes CASMRRDRDTGELFF.

The V and J genes are TRBV30 and TRBJ1-4, with D tentatively TRBD1 (6 bases). The CDR3 is made up of 15 amino acids. Germline values: CDR1 GTSNPN, CDR2 SVGIG (reference sequence). Trimming stripped 7 bases from V and 7 bases from J, with 22 bases between. CDR3 in DNA: TGTGCCTCCCTTATCACAGGGCGAAGGGGTGAAAAACTGTTTTTT. This translates into CASLITGRRGEKLFF.

The J gene is TRBJ1-6, the V gene TRBV6-5, with D tentatively TRBD1 (6 bases). The ends were cut back, 0 bases at V and 10 bases at J, with 16 bases in the middle. The CDR3 is made up of 16 amino acids. Germline loops: CDR1 MNHEY, CDR2 SVGAGI. CDR3 sequence: CASSYSGGPSRSPLHF. For the CDR3, the DNA is TGTGCCAGCAGTTACTCGGGGGGGCCCAGTCGCTCACCCCTCCACTTT.

This clone was seen a single time. V gene TRBV3-1 (or the pseudogene TRBV3-2) combines with J gene TRBJ1-2, with 7 bases lining up with TRBD1. The CDR3 is made up of 14 amino acids. V lost 4 bases and J lost 2; bases outside the gene matches: 4. Germline V gene sequence: CDR1 LGHDT, CDR2 YNNKEL (reference sequence). The CDR3 DNA sequence: TGTGCCAGCAGCCGTATAGGGGGCAACTATGGCTACACCTTC. Translated, it gives CASSRIGGNYGYTF.

The V gene is TRBV4-1, the J gene TRBJ2-3, with D uncertain. The germline V and J ends were trimmed by 4 bases and 0 bases, with 11 bases remaining between them. The V gene's germline CDR1 is MGHRA and CDR2 YSYEKL. The CDR3 runs to 15 residues. The CDR3 coding sequence is TGCGCCAGCAGCCTTTTGTGGCCCAGCACAGATACGCAGTATTTT. Translated, it gives CASSLLWPSTDTQYF.